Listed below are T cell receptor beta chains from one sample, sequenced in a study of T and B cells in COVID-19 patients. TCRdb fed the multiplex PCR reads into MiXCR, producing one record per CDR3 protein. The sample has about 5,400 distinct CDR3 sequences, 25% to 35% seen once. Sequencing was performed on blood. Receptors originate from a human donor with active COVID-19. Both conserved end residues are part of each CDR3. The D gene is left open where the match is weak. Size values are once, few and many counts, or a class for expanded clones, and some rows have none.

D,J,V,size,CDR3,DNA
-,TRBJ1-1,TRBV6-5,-,CASSQSGRRTEAFF,TGTGCCAGCAGTCAGTCCGGCCGGAGGACTGAAGCTTTCTTT
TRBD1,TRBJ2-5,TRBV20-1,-,CSATTGLETQYF,TGCAGTGCTACGACAGGGTTGGAGACCCAGTACTTC
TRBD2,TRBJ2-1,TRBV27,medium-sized,CASSSSPRGLANDEQFF,TGTGCCAGCAGTTCCTCTCCGCGGGGACTAGCGAACGATGAGCAGTTCTTC
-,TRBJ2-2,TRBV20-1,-,CSARASGGALSGELFF,TGCAGTGCTAGAGCGAGCGGAGGGGCGCTTTCCGGGGAGCTGTTTTTT
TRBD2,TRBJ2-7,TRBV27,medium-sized,CASSAGVYEQYF,TGTGCCAGCAGTGCGGGGGTCTACGAGCAGTACTTC
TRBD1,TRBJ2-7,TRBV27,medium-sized,CASSSRDSSYEQYF,TGTGCCAGCAGTTCCCGGGACAGTTCCTACGAGCAGTACTTC
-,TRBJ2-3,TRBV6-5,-,CASSLGASSTDTQYF,TGTGCCAGCAGCTTGGGGGCATCTAGCACAGATACGCAGTATTTT
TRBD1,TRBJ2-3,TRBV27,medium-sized,CASSSPFRGQGTDTQYF,TGTGCCAGCAGTTCTCCCTTCCGCGGACAGGGCACAGATACGCAGTATTTT
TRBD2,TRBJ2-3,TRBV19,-,CASRETSGTADTQYF,TGTGCCAGTAGAGAGACTAGCGGGACCGCAGATACGCAGTATTTT
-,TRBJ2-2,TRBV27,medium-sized,CASSLRGTGELFF,TGTGCCAGCAGTTTACGAGGCACCGGGGAGCTGTTTTTT
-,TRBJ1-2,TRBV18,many,CASSPEGGAVYGYTF,TGTGCCAGCTCACCCGAGGGGGGGGCGGTCTATGGCTACACCTTC
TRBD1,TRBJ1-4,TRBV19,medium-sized,CASNVRDRGGLLNEKLFF,TGTGCCAGTAATGTTCGAGACAGGGGAGGCCTCTTGAATGAAAAACTGTTTTTT
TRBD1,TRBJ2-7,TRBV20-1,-,CSASFLTGGTYEQYF,TGCAGTGCTAGCTTCTTGACAGGGGGCACTTACGAGCAGTACTTC
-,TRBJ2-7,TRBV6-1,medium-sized,CASRQDSYEQYF,TGTGCCAGCAGGCAGGACTCCTACGAGCAGTACTTC